The 24 T cell receptor beta chains below all came from one sample that was sequenced in a study of technical replicates of blood from several donors. The data were produced by immunoSEQ multiplex PCR, yet TCRdb's version contains in-frame clones alone and is incomplete. The sample consists of 95,000 or so clones, 90% to 95% of them appearing once. The sample taken for sequencing was T cells isolated from PBMCs. Receptor source: a human donor in good health.

This clone was detected once. The chain links TRBV19 to TRBJ2-1; D possibly corresponds to TRBD2 (6 bases). This CDR3 contains 15 residues. Germline assignment: CDR1 LNHDA and CDR2 SQIVND (reference sequence). Trimming took off 6 bases at V and 8 bases at J, with 20 bases between the two ends. The CDR3 bases are TGTGCCAGTAGAAAACAGGCGGCCGCGGGGTATGAGCAGTTCTTC. Its protein product is CASRKQAAAGYEQFF.

The chain uses TRBV5-1 and TRBJ1-1; 9 bases align to TRBD1. J lost 7 bases, V lost 3 bases, and 10 bases had no gene match. The CDR3 runs to 15 residues. Germline V lookup: CDR1 SGHRS, CDR2 YFSETQ. CDR3 bases: TGCGCCAGCAGCTGGGATGGGACAGGGAGGGGTGAAGCTTTCTTT. It specifies CASSWDGTGRGEAFF.

V is TRBV2 and J is TRBJ1-1, with no clear D. There are 15 residues in the CDR3. Trimming cost V 4 bases and J 1 base, with 13 bases left between them. Germline CDR1 and CDR2: SNHLY and FYNNEI. The CDR3 sequence: CASSGRRSQNTEAFF. The CDR3 DNA sequence: TGTGCCAGCAGTGGCCGACGGAGTCAGAACACTGAAGCTTTCTTT. Looking up the rest from reference TRBV2 and TRBJ1-1 gives the full variable domain: EPEVTQTPSHQVTQMGQEVILRCVPISNHLYFYWYRQILGQKVEFLVSFYNNEISEKSEIFDDQFSVERPDGSNFTLKIRSTKLEDSAMYFCASSGRRSQNTEAFFGQGTRLTVV.

The sample holds one count of this clone. This chain connects TRBV19 to TRBJ1-2; a weak D match, TRBD1 (5 bases). CDR1 is LNHDA, CDR2 SQIVND, per germline (reference sequence). There are 14 residues in the CDR3. Trimming left V 5 bases short and J 6 bases short, with 16 bases between. CDR3 residues: CASSSHGGSNGYTF. CDR3 DNA: TGTGCCAGTAGTTCCCACGGGGGATCTAATGGCTACACCTTC.

Of note for this clone: Distinct nucleotide sequences in the sample also encode this CDR3. The DNA of the CDR3 is TGTGCCAGTAGTCGGACAGTAAACACTGAAGCTTTCTTT. Its translation is CASSRTVNTEAFF. This sequence joins TRBV19 and TRBJ1-1; possible D gene TRBD1, 6 bases. With 5 bases removed from V and 2 bases from J, the gap between germline ends came to 9 bases. This CDR3 is built from 13 residues. CDR1 and CDR2 (germline): LNHDA, SQIVND (reference sequence).

A single count supports this clone. V is TRBV7-3 and J is TRBJ2-1; TRBD2 aligns across 11 bases. Germline V gene lookup returns CDR1 SGHTA and CDR2 FQGTGA. This CDR3 spans 17 amino acids. With V trimmed by 2 bases and J by 1 base, 4 bases remained unmatched. The DNA for the CDR3 is TGTGCCAGCAGCTTAGTGGGGACTAGCGGTTCCTACAATGAGCAGTTCTTC. This sequence encodes CASSLVGTSGSYNEQFF.

The chain couples TRBV6-5 to TRBJ1-2; D possibly corresponds to TRBD1 (5 bases). Trimming pared 6 bases from V and 6 bases from J, leaving 14 bases between. The CDR3 runs 13 residues. The germline V gene encodes CDR1 MNHEY and CDR2 SVGAGI. In nucleotides, the CDR3 is TGTGCCAGCAGGGGACTTTCCGGTCATGGCTACACCTTC. Its translation is CASRGLSGHGYTF.

This chain uses TRBV30 with TRBJ2-2, with D possibly TRBD1 on 5 matching bases. The CDR3 is 16 residues long. Looked up from germline, CDR1 is GTSNPN and CDR2 is SVGIG (reference sequence). V shed 3 bases and J shed 0 bases, with 14 bases lying between them. For the CDR3, the DNA is TGTGCCTGGAGATTCAGGGATGGTTCGAACACCGGGGAGCTGTTTTTT. Translating it yields CAWRFRDGSNTGELFF.

The chain joins TRBV2 to TRBJ1-2; no clear D. Trimming stripped 7 bases from V and 13 bases from J, with 13 bases between. The CDR3 extends over 10 amino acids. CDR1 is SNHLY and CDR2 is FYNNEI in the germline V gene. The DNA of the CDR3 is TGTGCCAGCACATGGGCCGCCGTCACCTTC. This gives the protein CASTWAAVTF.

The V call is TRBV5-8, the J call TRBJ2-1; 8 nucleotides line up with TRBD1. V trimming: 0 bases; J trimming: 5 bases; junction bases outside the gene matches: 4. CDR3 length equals 15 residues. CDR1 and CDR2 (germline): SGHTS, YDEGEE. The CDR3 nucleotides read TGTGCCAGCAGCTTGGGGACAGGGAGGCACAATGAGCAGTTCTTC. This encodes CASSLGTGRHNEQFF.

The V call is TRBV19, the J call TRBJ1-4; D perhaps matches TRBD1 (5 bases). Trimming shortened V by 5 bases and J by 6 bases, and 13 bases separated the two germline ends. The germline CDR1 and CDR2 sequences are LNHDA and SQIVND (reference sequence). The CDR3 is 14 amino acids. In nucleotides, the CDR3 is TGTGCCAGTAGTTTTTTGCCGGGGGATGAAAAACTGTTTTTT. It yields the protein CASSFLPGDEKLFF.

The gene calls are TRBV4-3 and TRBJ2-1; 8 bases line up with TRBD2. The CDR3 extends over 15 amino acids. The V gene end was trimmed by 1 base and the J gene end by 5 bases; junction bases not matched to a gene: 4. Germline CDR1 reads LGHNA; CDR2 reads YSLEER. The CDR3 coding sequence is TGCGCCAGCAGCCAAGTTGGACTAGCTAACAATGAGCAGTTCTTC. Translated: CASSQVGLANNEQFF.

The V gene is TRBV12-5, the J gene TRBJ2-5, with 7 nucleotides matching TRBD1. Germline CDR1 LGHNT, CDR2 FRNRAP. V shed 1 base, J shed 5 bases, and the junction held 4 bases outside the gene matches. The CDR3 is made up of 14 amino acids. The CDR3 DNA is TGTGCTAGTGGTTTGGGAATACAGGGGGAGACCCAGTACTTC. Translation: CASGLGIQGETQYF. Full variable domain (rest looked up from reference TRBV12-5 and TRBJ2-5): DARVTQTPRHKVTEMGQEVTMRCQPILGHNTVFWYRQTMMQGLELLAYFRNRAPLDDSGMPKDRFSAEMPDATLATLKIQPSEPRDSAVYFCASGLGIQGETQYFGPGTRLLVL.

V is TRBV19 and J is TRBJ2-7; D is possibly TRBD2 (6 bases). With 3 bases removed from V and 2 bases from J, the gap between germline ends came to 14 bases. This CDR3 spans 15 amino acids. The germline CDR1 and CDR2 sequences are LNHDA and SQIVND (reference sequence). The CDR3 region has the DNA TGTGCCAGTAGTATTGGGGACTTACCGGCCTACGAGCAGTACTTC. It translates to CASSIGDLPAYEQYF.

The chain has TRBV27 and TRBJ2-7; the D is unclear. Germline CDR1 reads MNHEY; CDR2 reads SMNVEV (reference sequence). CDR3 size: 14 residues. Trimming removed 3 bases from V and 3 bases from J, with 12 bases in between. CDR3 sequence: CASSFGQIDYEQYF. CDR3 nucleotide sequence: TGTGCCAGCAGTTTTGGGCAGATCGACTACGAGCAGTACTTC.

This rearrangement joins TRBV5-6 to TRBJ1-1; no firm D call. The CDR3 spans 11 residues. CDR1 and CDR2 (germline): SGHDT, YYEEEE. With 4 bases removed from V and 4 bases from J, the gap between germline ends came to 5 bases. The chain's CDR3 is CASSASTEAFF. The CDR3, as DNA: TGTGCCAGCAGCGCGTCCACTGAAGCTTTCTTT.

This clone was seen just once. This CDR3 reads CASSSPMFEQYF. The CDR3 coding sequence is TGTGCCAGCAGTTCCCCCATGTTCGAGCAGTACTTC. This chain connects TRBV27 to TRBJ2-7; no firm D call. The germline V gene has CDR1 MNHEY and CDR2 SMNVEV (reference sequence). V was trimmed by 4 bases and J by 6 bases, leaving 10 bases between them. The CDR3 length is 12 residues.

A single count supports this clone. This CDR3 reads CASSPGQSYEQYF. The CDR3 region has the DNA TGTGCCAGTAGCCCGGGACAGAGCTACGAGCAGTACTTC. The rearrangement joins TRBV19 to TRBJ2-7; TRBD1 agrees at 7 bases. The germline V gene has CDR1 LNHDA and CDR2 SQIVND (reference sequence). With 6 bases clipped from V and 3 bases from J, the junction kept 5 bases outside the gene matches. CDR3 length: 13 amino acids. Combining the CDR3 with reference TRBV19 and TRBJ2-7 gives the whole variable domain DGGITQSPKYLFRKEGQNVTLSCEQNLNHDAMYWYRQDPGQGLRLIYYSQIVNDFQKGDIAEGYSVSREKKESFPLTVTSAQKNPTAFYLCASSPGQSYEQYFGPGTRLTVT.

This clone is a singleton in its sample. The V gene is TRBV5-1, the J gene TRBJ2-5, with 9 bases fitting TRBD1. With 2 bases clipped from V and 5 bases from J, the junction kept 4 bases outside the gene matches. The CDR3 sequence is 14 residues long. Germline assignment: CDR1 SGHRS and CDR2 YFSETQ. The chain's CDR3 is CASSLQGAQETQYF. The CDR3 DNA is TGCGCCAGCAGCTTACAGGGGGCGCAGGAGACCCAGTACTTC.

The chain couples TRBV6-5 to TRBJ2-3; 7 bases map to TRBD2. The germline V gene encodes CDR1 MNHEY and CDR2 SVGAGI. After removal of 6 bases from V and 3 bases from J, the junction contained 6 bases not matched to a gene. The CDR3 length is 14 residues. The CDR3 sequence is CASSPTSSTDTQYF. The CDR3 bases are TGTGCCAGCAGCCCGACTAGCAGTACAGATACGCAGTATTTT.

The chain joins TRBV27 to TRBJ1-5; the D is unclear. Germline-derived CDR1 and CDR2 are MNHEY and SMNVEV (reference sequence). The CDR3 spans 16 residues. V dropped 5 bases and J dropped 3 bases, with 17 bases sitting between them. The CDR3 region is CASSPVVRRTNQPQHF. As DNA, the CDR3 is TGTGCCAGCAGTCCCGTTGTGAGGAGAACCAATCAGCCCCAGCATTTT.

The V gene is TRBV7-3, the J gene TRBJ1-1; TRBD1 aligns across 10 bases. Looked up from germline, CDR1 is SGHTA and CDR2 is FQGTGA. The CDR3 is 13 residues long. V shed 4 bases and J 5 bases; nucleotides not matched to a gene: 1. The CDR3 DNA follows: TGTGCCAGCAGCTCGGACAGGGGGACTGAAGCTTTCTTT. It specifies CASSSDRGTEAFF.

The J gene is TRBJ2-1, the V gene TRBV27; TRBD1 agrees at 8 bases. The ends lost 3 bases at V and 4 bases at J; junction bases unmatched: 5. Germline V CDR1 and CDR2: MNHEY, SMNVEV (reference sequence). This CDR3 is built from 15 residues. CDR3 nucleotide sequence: TGTGCCAGCAGTTTCTTACAGGGGGGATACAATGAGCAGTTCTTC. This codes for CASSFLQGGYNEQFF.

V usage is TRBV21-1 and J usage is TRBJ2-2; the table's TRBD2 call for D was not verified on the DNA. TRBV21-1 is a pseudogene. The CDR3 extends over 17 amino acids. Written as DNA, the CDR3 is TGTGCCAGCAGCAGAATCCCGACAGGCGGGAGAACCGGGGAGCTGTTTTTT. This gives the protein CASSRIPTGGRTGELFF.